The 5 T cell receptor beta chains given below trace back to one sample, sequenced in a study of OX40 agonist ivuxolimab in advanced cancers. Some clones are missing from TCRdb's copy, which holds only in-frame ones; the method was immunoSEQ multiplex PCR. Of around 94,000 clones listed, about 90% are singletons. Sequencing was performed on CD4+ or CD8+ T cells sorted from blood, taken in a trial of the OX40 agonist ivuxolimab. The origin of the receptors is an adult with an advanced solid tumor such as melanoma, head and neck, liver or kidney cancer.

This clone was seen only once. This chain joins TRBV20-1 and TRBJ2-1; D is perhaps TRBD2 (5 bases). The V gene lost 3 bases and the J gene lost 10 bases, with 10 bases spanning the gap. This CDR3 has 11 amino acids. CDR1 is DFQATT and CDR2 is SNEGSKA in the germline V gene (reference sequence). In DNA form, the CDR3 reads TGCAGTGCTAGGGCCTCGGGAGAGCAGTTCTTC. Its protein is CSARASGEQFF.

V is TRBV27 and J is TRBJ2-1; 12 nucleotides align to TRBD2. After removal of 5 bases from V and 2 bases from J, the junction contained 4 bases not matched to a gene. CDR3 length: 16 residues. The germline V gene encodes CDR1 MNHEY and CDR2 SMNVEV (reference sequence). Here the CDR3 reads CASSGPSGRAYNEQFF. The CDR3 coding sequence is TGTGCCAGCAGTGGACCTAGCGGGAGGGCCTACAATGAGCAGTTCTTC.

This chain links TRBV11-3 with TRBJ2-7; D may be TRBD2 (6 bases). This CDR3 has 15 residues. Between the trimmed V and J ends, which lost 3 bases and 4 bases, there was a span of 16 bases. The V gene's germline CDR1 is SGHNT and CDR2 YENEEA. The CDR3 spells CASSFKLSSDYEQYF. CDR3 sequence (DNA): TGTGCCAGCAGCTTTAAACTGTCTAGCGATTACGAGCAGTACTTC.

The V and J genes are TRBV7-2 and TRBJ1-3; 8 bases align to TRBD1. The J segment lost 8 bases and the V segment lost 6 bases, leaving 6 bases of the junction unmatched. The CDR3 has 13 amino acids. Germline-derived CDR1 and CDR2 are SGHTA and FQGNSA. CDR3 in DNA: TGTGCCAGCAGTCCTGACAGGGGAGACACCATATATTTT. The encoded protein is CASSPDRGDTIYF.

The chain recombines TRBV10-3 with TRBJ1-6; D unclear. Germline CDR1 reads ENHRY; CDR2 reads SYGVKD. Trimming pared 11 bases from V and 6 bases from J, leaving 14 bases between. The CDR3 consists of 13 residues. CDR3 bases: TGTGCCGTTTCTTCGGAGCTTAATTCACCCCTCCACTTT. Its translation: CAVSSELNSPLHF.